This T cell receptor (beta chain) came from a study of read filtering for tumor transcriptome and immune sequencing. Study information: Whole-transcriptome libraries were prepared after DNase treatment.

This clonotype was observed many times. Molecular barcoded adaptors covering alpha/delta and beta/gamma chains were used on around 370 ng RNA. TCRdb processed the reads anew with MiXCR; each CDR3 protein has one entry. The data contain around 140,000 distinct CDR3 sequences, about 12% of them singletons. The V end was cut by 6 bases, the J end by 2 bases, with 14 bases between. CDR1 and CDR2 (germline): ENHRY, SYGVKD. CDR3 size: 15 residues. This receptor was taken from a donor aged 40 or older with multiple myeloma. The sequenced sample was a population of CD138-negative cells sorted from bone marrow. The V gene is TRBV10-3, the J gene TRBJ2-1; D is possibly TRBD1 or TRBD2 (7 bases each). The CDR3 DNA reads as TGTGCCATCAGGAACCAGGGGGGGGCCTACAATGAGCAGTTCTTC. Translated, it gives CAIRNQGGAYNEQFF.